A single sample is the source of the 9 T cell receptor beta chains below, sequenced in a study of shared clonotypes between healthy human individuals. Clones were read by immunoSEQ multiplex PCR, and TCRdb kept only the in-frame ones, dropping some. The table includes hundreds of thousands of clones, 90% to 95% detected once. Naive-designated CD8 cells lacked CD45RO, were positively enriched for CCR7, and omitted terminally differentiated effector memory CD45RA+ cells. The sequenced material came from naive CD8+ T cells sorted from blood. The receptor set was obtained from a woman aged 25 to 39 in good health.

V usage is TRBV7-9 and J usage is TRBJ2-7; 12 bases fit TRBD2. This CDR3 is built from 15 residues. Per the germline V gene, CDR1 is SEHNR and CDR2 is FQNEAQ (reference sequence). Unmatched junction bases numbered 5, after V lost 5 bases and J lost 3 bases. The CDR3: CASSPLAGGYYEQYF. Written as DNA, the CDR3 is TGTGCCAGCAGCCCTCTAGCGGGAGGGTACTACGAGCAGTACTTC. Based on the CDR3 plus reference TRBV7-9 and TRBJ2-7, the full variable domain is DTGVSQNPRHKITKRGQNVTFRCDPISEHNRLYWYRQTLGQGPEFLTYFQNEAQLEKSRLLSDRFSAERPKGSFSTLEIQRTEQGDSAMYLCASSPLAGGYYEQYFGPGTRLTVT.

The V and J genes are TRBV27 and TRBJ1-1; perhaps TRBD1 as D (6 bases). CDR3 length: 15 residues. V was trimmed by 4 bases and J by 4 bases, leaving 16 bases between them. In germline, CDR1 is MNHEY, CDR2 SMNVEV (reference sequence). The CDR3 here is CASSYSGALGTEAFF. The CDR3 nucleotides read TGTGCCAGCAGTTACTCAGGGGCCTTGGGCACTGAAGCTTTCTTT.

This chain links TRBV9 with TRBJ2-7; TRBD2 aligns across 8 bases. The germline V gene has CDR1 SGDLS and CDR2 YYNGEE. The CDR3 totals 15 residues. J was trimmed by 2 bases and V by 0 bases; bases with no gene match: 4. CDR3: CASSVDRAGAYEQYF. CDR3 coding DNA: TGTGCCAGCAGCGTAGATAGAGCGGGGGCCTACGAGCAGTACTTC.

The chain has TRBV29-1 and TRBJ2-4; D is uncertain. This CDR3 contains 15 residues. With 0 bases removed from V and 4 bases from J, the gap between germline ends came to 13 bases. The germline V gene encodes CDR1 SQVTM and CDR2 ANQGSEA. CDR3 region: CSVEDLSGQKNIQYF. The CDR3 DNA reads TGCAGCGTTGAAGATCTATCAGGCCAGAAAAACATTCAGTACTTC.

The gene calls are TRBV27 and TRBJ1-6; D gene uncertain. V shed 5 bases and J shed 10 bases, with 12 bases lying between them. The CDR3 length is 13 residues. Germline V CDR1 and CDR2: MNHEY, SMNVEV (reference sequence). In DNA, the CDR3 is TGTGCCAGCAGTGCCCTGACCACGTCACCCCTCCACTTT. Translated: CASSALTTSPLHF.

The chain uses TRBV27 and TRBJ2-1; D not resolved. CDR1 and CDR2 from the germline V gene are MNHEY and SMNVEV (reference sequence). The CDR3 consists of 15 residues. V lost 0 bases and J lost 6, with 12 bases in between. CDR3 residues: CASSLSDGGVNEQFF. CDR3 nucleotide sequence: TGTGCCAGCAGTTTATCGGACGGTGGGGTCAATGAGCAGTTCTTC.

The V and J genes are TRBV19 and TRBJ1-3; the D gene is possibly TRBD1 (6 bases). Germline V gives CDR1 LNHDA, CDR2 SQIVND (reference sequence). This CDR3 has 17 residues. The germline V and J ends were trimmed by 5 bases and 0 bases, with 17 bases remaining between them. This chain's CDR3 is CASSWEETGRSGNTIYF. The CDR3 DNA is TGTGCCAGTAGTTGGGAAGAGACAGGCCGCTCTGGAAACACCATATATTTT.

This sequence joins TRBV4-1 and TRBJ2-2; D possibly corresponds to TRBD2 (6 bases). The V gene's germline CDR1 is MGHRA and CDR2 YSYEKL. With 3 bases removed from V and 0 bases from J, the gap between germline ends came to 8 bases. The CDR3 covers 15 residues. Here the CDR3 reads CASSQEGSNTGELFF. The CDR3, as DNA: TGCGCCAGCAGCCAGGAGGGTTCGAACACCGGGGAGCTGTTTTTT.

The chain links TRBV6-5 to TRBJ1-1; 7 nucleotides match TRBD1. V was pared by 5 bases and J by 0 bases, with 6 bases of the junction left unmatched. The CDR3 covers 15 residues. Germline CDR1 MNHEY, CDR2 SVGAGI. CDR3 amino acids: CASSGRDSMNTEAFF. CDR3 nucleotides: TGTGCCAGCAGTGGCAGGGACAGTATGAACACTGAAGCTTTCTTT.